This T cell receptor (beta chain) is from a study of blood T cell repertoires in COVID-19. The wider study: Both acute and convalescent COVID-19 samples were obtained from the United States, Italy and Spain. Sources were T cells, B-cell-depleted T cells, or PBMCs; the material itself was cDNA or gDNA.

This clone was seen once. Per the original methods: How many nucleated cells were present was estimated from reference gene primer amplification. The table came from immunoSEQ multiplex PCR; TCRdb's copy has only in-frame clones and leaves some out. V and J calls and clone size are as listed in that table; D and trimming were resolved from the DNA. The sample contains about 120,000 clones, around 81% of which appear only once. The CDR3 extends over 15 amino acids. V lost 1 base and J 3 bases, leaving 10 bases between the germline ends. Germline-derived CDR1 and CDR2 are MGHRA and YSYEKL. The material sequenced was peripheral blood. The source is a woman between 45 and 60 years old with acute or convalescent COVID-19. V gene TRBV4-1 combines with J gene TRBJ2-1; the D gene is possibly TRBD2 (6 bases). CDR3 amino acids: CASSQAGDFYNEQFF. The CDR3 DNA reads TGCGCCAGCAGCCAAGCTGGGGACTTCTACAATGAGCAGTTCTTC.